This T cell receptor (beta chain) originates from a study of T cells in Graves' hyperthyroidism and ophthalmopathy. This clonotype was seen many times. Exclusions: uncontrolled infection, other autoimmune disease, pregnancy, lactation. When hyperthyroidism was first diagnosed, the blood sample was taken, preceding any ophthalmopathy symptoms. TCR beta CDR3 regions were amplified from RNA. First-round RT-PCR targeting the TCR CDR3 was performed with the HTBI primer set. TCRdb used MiXCR to reprocess the multiplex PCR reads, holding one entry per CDR3 protein. The table lists 250,000 or so distinct CDR3 sequences, about 16% of them singletons, with about 30% in the top ten. With 2 bases removed from V and 4 bases from J, the gap between germline ends came to 13 bases. The CDR3 is 15 amino acids. Germline V gene data show CDR1 as SGHVS and CDR2 as FNYEAQ.

This TCR derives from a woman aged 45-59 years with Graves' hyperthyroidism that later progressed to Graves' ophthalmopathy. Source material: blood. The V call is TRBV7-6, the J call TRBJ2-3; possibly TRBD1 for D (5 bases). The CDR3 DNA follows: TGTGCCAGCAGCTTAACAGGTTCAGTGGCAGATACGCAGTATTTT. Amino acids: CASSLTGSVADTQYF.